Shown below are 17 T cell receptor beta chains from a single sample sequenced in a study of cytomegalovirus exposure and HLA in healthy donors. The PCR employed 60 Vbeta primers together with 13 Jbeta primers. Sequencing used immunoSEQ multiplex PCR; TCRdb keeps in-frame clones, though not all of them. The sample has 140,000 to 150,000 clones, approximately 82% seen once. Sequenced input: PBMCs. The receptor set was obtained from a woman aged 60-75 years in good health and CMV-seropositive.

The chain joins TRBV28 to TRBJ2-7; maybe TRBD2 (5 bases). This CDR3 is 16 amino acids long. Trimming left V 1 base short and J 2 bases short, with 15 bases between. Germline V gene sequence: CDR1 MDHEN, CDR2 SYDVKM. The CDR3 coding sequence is TGTGCCAGCAGTTTATATCGAGGGTGGCGTCCCTACGAGCAGTACTTC. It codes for CASSLYRGWRPYEQYF.

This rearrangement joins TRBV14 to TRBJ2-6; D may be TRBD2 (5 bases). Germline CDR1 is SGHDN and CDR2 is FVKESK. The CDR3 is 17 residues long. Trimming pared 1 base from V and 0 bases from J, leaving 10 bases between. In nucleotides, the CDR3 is TGTGCCAGCAGCCAAGGGACTGACCCCTCTGGGGCCAACGTCCTGACTTTC. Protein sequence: CASSQGTDPSGANVLTF.

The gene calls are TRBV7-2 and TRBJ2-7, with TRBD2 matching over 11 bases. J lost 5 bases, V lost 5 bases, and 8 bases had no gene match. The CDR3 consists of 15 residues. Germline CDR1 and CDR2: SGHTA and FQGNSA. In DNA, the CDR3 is TGTGCCAGCAGCCCCCGACTAGCGGGAAGCCACGAGCAGTACTTC. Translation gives CASSPRLAGSHEQYF.

The CDR3 here is CASSLVLAGFDYEQYF. CDR3 sequence (DNA): TGTGCCAGCAGCTTAGTCCTAGCGGGGTTCGACTACGAGCAGTACTTC. This sequence joins TRBV7-9 and TRBJ2-7; 9 bases map to TRBD2. Germline-derived CDR1 and CDR2 are SEHNR and FQNEAQ (reference sequence). V lost 1 base, J lost 3 bases, and 7 bases stayed unmatched. The CDR3 totals 16 residues.

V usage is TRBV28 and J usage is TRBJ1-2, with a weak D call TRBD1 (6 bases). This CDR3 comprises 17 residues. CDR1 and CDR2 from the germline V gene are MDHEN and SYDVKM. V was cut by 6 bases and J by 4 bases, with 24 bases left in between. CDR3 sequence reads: CASSTLGIGQSLYGYTF. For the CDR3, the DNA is TGTGCCAGCAGCACACTTGGAATTGGACAGTCCCTCTATGGCTACACCTTC.

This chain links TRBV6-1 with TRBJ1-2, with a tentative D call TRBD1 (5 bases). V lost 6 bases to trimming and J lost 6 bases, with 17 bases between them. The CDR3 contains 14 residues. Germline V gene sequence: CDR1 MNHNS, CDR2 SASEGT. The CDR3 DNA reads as TGTGCCAGCAGGGACGGCCCGGGGGGGGATGGCTACACCTTC. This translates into CASRDGPGGDGYTF.

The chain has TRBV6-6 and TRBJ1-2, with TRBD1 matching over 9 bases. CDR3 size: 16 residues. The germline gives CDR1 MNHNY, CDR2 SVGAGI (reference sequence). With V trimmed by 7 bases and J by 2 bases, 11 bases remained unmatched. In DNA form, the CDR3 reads TGTGCCAGCATACAGGGGGCGCCGTTCGTAAACTATGGCTACACCTTC. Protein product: CASIQGAPFVNYGYTF.

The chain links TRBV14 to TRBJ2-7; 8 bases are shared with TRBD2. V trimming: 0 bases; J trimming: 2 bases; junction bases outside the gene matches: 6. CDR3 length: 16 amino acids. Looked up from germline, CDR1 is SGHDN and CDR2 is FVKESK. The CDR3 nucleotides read TGTGCCAGCAGCCAAGACCACGGCGGGAGGCCCTACGAGCAGTACTTC. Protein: CASSQDHGGRPYEQYF.

The CDR3 bases are TGTGCCTCGAAGGACAACAGGGACACTGAAGCTTTCTTT. Amino acids: CASKDNRDTEAFF. This rearrangement joins TRBV19 to TRBJ1-1; perhaps TRBD1 as D (6 bases). The CDR3 is 13 amino acids. Trimming removed 11 bases at V and 3 bases at J, with 16 bases between. CDR1 LNHDA and CDR2 SQIVND come from the germline V gene (reference sequence).

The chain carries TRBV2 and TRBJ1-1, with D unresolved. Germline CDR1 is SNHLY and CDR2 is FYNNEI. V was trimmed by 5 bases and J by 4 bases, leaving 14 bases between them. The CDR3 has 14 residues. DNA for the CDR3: TGTGCCAGCAGTCAGGACGGTGGGAGCACTGAAGCTTTCTTT. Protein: CASSQDGGSTEAFF.

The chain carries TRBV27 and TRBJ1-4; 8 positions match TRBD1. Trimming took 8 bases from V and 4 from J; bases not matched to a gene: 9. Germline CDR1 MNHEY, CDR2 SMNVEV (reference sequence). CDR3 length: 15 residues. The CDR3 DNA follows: TGTGCCAGCGGACCCGGACAGGGTCTTAATGAAAAACTGTTTTTT. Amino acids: CASGPGQGLNEKLFF.

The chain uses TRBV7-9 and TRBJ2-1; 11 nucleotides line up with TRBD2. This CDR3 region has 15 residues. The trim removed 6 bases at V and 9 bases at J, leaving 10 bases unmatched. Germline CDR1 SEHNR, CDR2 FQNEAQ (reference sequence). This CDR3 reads CASRHGTSGDGEQFF. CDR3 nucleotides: TGTGCCAGCAGGCACGGGACTAGCGGAGACGGTGAGCAGTTCTTC.

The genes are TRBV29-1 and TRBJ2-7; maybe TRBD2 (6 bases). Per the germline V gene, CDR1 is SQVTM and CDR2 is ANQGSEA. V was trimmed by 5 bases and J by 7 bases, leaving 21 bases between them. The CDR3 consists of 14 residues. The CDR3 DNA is TGCAGCGTTCGCCCCCGGGTTCCCGGAGGGGAGCAGTACTTC. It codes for CSVRPRVPGGEQYF.

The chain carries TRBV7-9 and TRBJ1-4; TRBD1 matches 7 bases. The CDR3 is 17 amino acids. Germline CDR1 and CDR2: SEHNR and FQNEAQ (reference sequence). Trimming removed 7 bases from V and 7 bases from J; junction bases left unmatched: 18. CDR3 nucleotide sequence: TGTGCCAGCACCTCTCACTCGCTGGGACAGTCGAGTGAAAAACTGTTTTTT. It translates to CASTSHSLGQSSEKLFF.

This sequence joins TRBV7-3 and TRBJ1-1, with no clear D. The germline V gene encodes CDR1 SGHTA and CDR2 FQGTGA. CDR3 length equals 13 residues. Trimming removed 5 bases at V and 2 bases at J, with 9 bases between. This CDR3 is CASSPQVNTEAFF. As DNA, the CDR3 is TGTGCCAGCAGCCCCCAGGTTAACACTGAAGCTTTCTTT.

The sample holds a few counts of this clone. The CDR3 DNA follows: TGTGCCCCGGCCGGGGGCGGGAGTCCAACCTCCCCCCCTTACGAGCAGTACTTC. It specifies CAPAGGGSPTSPPYEQYF. The chain carries TRBV27 and TRBJ2-7; D is perhaps TRBD2 (7 bases). The CDR3 extends over 18 amino acids. Between the trimmed V and J ends, which lost 11 bases and 4 bases, there was a span of 33 bases. The germline gives CDR1 MNHEY, CDR2 SMNVEV (reference sequence).

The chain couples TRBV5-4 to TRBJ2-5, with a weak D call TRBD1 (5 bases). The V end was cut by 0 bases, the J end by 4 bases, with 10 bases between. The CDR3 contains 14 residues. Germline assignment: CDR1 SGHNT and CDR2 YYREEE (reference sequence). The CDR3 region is CASSLDSRVETQYF. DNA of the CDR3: TGTGCCAGCAGCTTGGACAGCAGGGTAGAGACCCAGTACTTC.